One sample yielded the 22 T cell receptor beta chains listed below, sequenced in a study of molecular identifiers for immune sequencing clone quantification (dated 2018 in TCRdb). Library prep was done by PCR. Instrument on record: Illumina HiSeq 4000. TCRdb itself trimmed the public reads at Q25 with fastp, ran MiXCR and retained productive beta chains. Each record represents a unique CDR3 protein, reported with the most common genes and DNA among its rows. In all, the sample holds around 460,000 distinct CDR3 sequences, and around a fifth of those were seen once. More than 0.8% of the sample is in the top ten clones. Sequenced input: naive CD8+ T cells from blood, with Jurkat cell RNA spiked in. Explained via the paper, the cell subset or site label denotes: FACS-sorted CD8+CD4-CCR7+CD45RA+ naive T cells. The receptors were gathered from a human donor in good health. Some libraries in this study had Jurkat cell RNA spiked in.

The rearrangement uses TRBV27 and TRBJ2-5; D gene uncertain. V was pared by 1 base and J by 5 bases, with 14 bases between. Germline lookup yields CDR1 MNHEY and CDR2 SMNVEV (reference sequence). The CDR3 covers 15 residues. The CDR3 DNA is TGTGCCAGCAGTTTATATGGCCGCATCACGGAGACCCAGTACTTC. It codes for CASSLYGRITETQYF.

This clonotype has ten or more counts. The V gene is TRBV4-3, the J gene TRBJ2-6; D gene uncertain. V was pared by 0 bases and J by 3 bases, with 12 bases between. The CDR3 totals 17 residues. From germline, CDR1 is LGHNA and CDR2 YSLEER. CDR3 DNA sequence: TGCGCCAGCAGCCAAGATTCGGAGATCCGTGGGGCCAACGTCCTGACTTTC. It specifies CASSQDSEIRGANVLTF.

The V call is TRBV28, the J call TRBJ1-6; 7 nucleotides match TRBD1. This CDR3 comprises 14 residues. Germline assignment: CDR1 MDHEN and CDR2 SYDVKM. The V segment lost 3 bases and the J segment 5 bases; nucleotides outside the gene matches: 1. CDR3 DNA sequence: TGTGCCAGCAGTTTCAGGGGGAATAATTCACCCCTCCACTTT. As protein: CASSFRGNNSPLHF.

In nucleotides, the CDR3 is TGTGCCAGCAGTTCAGGACGGAATGAAGCTTTCTTT. Translated: CASSSGRNEAFF. The V and J genes are TRBV11-2 and TRBJ1-1, with D uncertain. CDR3 length: 12 residues. V shed 6 bases and J shed 7 bases, with 12 bases lying between them. CDR1 is SGHAT, CDR2 FQNNGV, per germline.

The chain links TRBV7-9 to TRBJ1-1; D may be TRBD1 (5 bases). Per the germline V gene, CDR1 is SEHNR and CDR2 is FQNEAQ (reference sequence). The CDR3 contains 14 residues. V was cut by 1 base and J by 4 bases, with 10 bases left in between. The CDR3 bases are TGTGCCAGCAGCTTAGAGGGGTTGGCCACTGAAGCTTTCTTT. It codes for CASSLEGLATEAFF.

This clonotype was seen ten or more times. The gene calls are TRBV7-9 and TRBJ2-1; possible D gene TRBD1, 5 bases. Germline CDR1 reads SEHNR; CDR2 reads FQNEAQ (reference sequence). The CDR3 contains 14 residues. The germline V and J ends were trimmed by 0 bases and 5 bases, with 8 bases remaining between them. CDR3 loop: CASSLAGAHNEQFF. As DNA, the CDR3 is TGTGCCAGCAGCTTAGCAGGGGCCCACAATGAGCAGTTCTTC.

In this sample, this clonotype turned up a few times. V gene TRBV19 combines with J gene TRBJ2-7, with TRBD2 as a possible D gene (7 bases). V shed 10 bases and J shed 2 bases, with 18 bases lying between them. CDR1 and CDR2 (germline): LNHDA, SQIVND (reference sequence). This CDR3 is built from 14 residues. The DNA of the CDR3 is TGTGCCACGGGGGCCAGCGGGAACCCCTACGAGCAGTACTTC. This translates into CATGASGNPYEQYF.

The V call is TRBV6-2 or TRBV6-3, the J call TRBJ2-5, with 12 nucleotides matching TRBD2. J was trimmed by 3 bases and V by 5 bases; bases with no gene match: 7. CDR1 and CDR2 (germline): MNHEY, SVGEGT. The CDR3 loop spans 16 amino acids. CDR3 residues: CASSKLAGGREETQYF. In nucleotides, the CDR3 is TGTGCCAGCAGTAAACTAGCGGGGGGCCGAGAAGAGACCCAGTACTTC.

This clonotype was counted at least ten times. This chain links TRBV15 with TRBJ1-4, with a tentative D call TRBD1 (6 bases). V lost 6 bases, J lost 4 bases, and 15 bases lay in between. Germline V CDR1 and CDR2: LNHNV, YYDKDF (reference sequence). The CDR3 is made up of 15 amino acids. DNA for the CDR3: TGTGCCACCAGAGAGGGGGGCAGTGTTAATGAAAAACTGTTTTTT. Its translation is CATREGGSVNEKLFF.

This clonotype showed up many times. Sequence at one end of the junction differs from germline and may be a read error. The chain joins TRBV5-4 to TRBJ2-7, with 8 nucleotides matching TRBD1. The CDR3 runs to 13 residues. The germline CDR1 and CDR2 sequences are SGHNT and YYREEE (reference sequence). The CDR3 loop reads CASSLDRDYEQYF. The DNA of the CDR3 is TGCGCCAGCAGCTTGGACAGGGACTACGAGCAGTACTTC.

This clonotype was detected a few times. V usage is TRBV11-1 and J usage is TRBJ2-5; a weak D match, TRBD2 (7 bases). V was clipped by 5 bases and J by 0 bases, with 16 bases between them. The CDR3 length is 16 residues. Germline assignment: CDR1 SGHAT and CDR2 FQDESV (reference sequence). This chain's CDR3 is CASSPEGGTYQETQYF. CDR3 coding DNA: TGTGCCAGCAGCCCAGAGGGGGGGACATACCAAGAGACCCAGTACTTC.

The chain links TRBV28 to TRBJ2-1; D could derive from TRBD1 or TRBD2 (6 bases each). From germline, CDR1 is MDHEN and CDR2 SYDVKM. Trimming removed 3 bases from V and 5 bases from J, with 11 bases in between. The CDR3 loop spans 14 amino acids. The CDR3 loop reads CASSFRGLHNEQFF. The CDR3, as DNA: TGTGCCAGCAGTTTCCGGGGGCTCCACAATGAGCAGTTCTTC.

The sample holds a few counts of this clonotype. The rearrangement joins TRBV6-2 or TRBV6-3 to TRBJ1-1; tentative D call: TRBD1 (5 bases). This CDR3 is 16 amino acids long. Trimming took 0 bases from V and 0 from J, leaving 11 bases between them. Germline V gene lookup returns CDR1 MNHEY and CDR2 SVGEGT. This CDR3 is CASSYSRQFLNTEAFF. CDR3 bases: TGTGCCAGCAGTTACTCGAGACAGTTCCTGAACACTGAAGCTTTCTTT.

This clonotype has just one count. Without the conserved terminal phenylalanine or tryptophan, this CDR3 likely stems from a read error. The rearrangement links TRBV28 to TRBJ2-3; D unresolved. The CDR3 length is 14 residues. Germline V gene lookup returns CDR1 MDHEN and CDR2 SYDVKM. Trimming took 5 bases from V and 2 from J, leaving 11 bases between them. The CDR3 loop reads CASSPYRITDTQYL. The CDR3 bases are TGTGCCAGCAGTCCGTACCGAATCACAGATACGCAGTATTTA.

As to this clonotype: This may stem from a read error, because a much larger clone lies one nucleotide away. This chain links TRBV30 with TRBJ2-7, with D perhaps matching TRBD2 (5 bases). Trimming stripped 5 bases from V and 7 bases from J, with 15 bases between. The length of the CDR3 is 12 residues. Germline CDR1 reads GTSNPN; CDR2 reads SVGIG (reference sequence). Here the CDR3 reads CAWGEGTGEQYF. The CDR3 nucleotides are TGTGCCTGGGGAGAGGGTACGGGGGAGCAGTACTTC.

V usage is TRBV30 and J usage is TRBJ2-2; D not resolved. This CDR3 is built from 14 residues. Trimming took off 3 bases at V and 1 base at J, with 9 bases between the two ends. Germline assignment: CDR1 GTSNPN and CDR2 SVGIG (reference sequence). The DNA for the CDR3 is TGTGCCTGGAGCGTGGTTCGGAACACCGGGGAGCTGTTTTTT. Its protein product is CAWSVVRNTGELFF. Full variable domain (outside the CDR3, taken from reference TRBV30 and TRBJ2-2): SQTIHQWPATLVQPVGSPLSLECTVEGTSNPNLYWYRQAAGRGLQLLFYSVGIGQISSEVPQNLSASRPQDRQFILSSKKLLLSDSGFYLCAWSVVRNTGELFFGEGSRLTVL.

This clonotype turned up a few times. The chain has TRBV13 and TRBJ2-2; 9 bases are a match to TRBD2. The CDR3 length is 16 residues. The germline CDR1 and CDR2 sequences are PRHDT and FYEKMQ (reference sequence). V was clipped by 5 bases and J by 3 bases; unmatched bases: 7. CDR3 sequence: CASSPSSGADTGELFF. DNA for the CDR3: TGTGCCAGCAGCCCCTCTAGCGGGGCTGACACCGGGGAGCTGTTTTTT.

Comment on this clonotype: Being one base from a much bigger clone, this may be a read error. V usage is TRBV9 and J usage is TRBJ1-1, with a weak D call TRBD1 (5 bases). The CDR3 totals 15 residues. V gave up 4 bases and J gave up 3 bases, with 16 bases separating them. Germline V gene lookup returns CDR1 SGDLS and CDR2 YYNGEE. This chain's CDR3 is CASSSWGMADTEAFF. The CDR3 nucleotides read TGTGCCAGCAGCTCCTGGGGGATGGCGGACACTGAAGCTTTCTTT.

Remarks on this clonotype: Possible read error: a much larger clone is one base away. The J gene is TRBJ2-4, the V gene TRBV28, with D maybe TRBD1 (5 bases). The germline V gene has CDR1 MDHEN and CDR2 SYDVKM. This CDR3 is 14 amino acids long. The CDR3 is CTSSLSPTGPTQYF. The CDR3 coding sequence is TGTACCAGCAGTTTATCGCCTACAGGACCGACTCAGTACTTC.

CDR3 sequence reads: CASGSTGNSNQPQHF. The CDR3 bases are TGTGCCAGCGGATCGACTGGAAATAGCAATCAGCCCCAGCATTTT. The V and J genes are TRBV7-2 and TRBJ1-5; D not resolved. In germline, CDR1 is SGHTA, CDR2 FQGNSA. The CDR3 has 15 amino acids. Trimming shortened V by 8 bases and J by 0 bases, and 14 bases separated the two germline ends.

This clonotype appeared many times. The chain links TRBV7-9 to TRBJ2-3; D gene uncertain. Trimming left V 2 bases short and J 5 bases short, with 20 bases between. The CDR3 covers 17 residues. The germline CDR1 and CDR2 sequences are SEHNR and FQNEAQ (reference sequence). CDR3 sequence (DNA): TGTGCCAGCAGCTTACCGAACGACTCCCTTGTAGAAGATACGCAGTATTTT. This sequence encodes CASSLPNDSLVEDTQYF.

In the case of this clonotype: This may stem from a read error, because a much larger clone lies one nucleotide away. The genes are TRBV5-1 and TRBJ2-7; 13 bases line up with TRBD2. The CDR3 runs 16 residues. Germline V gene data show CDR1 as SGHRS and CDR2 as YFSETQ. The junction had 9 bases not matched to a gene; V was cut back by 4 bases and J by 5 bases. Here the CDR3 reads CASSIFGLAGVDEQYF. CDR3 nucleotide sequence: TGCGCCAGCAGCATATTTGGACTAGCGGGAGTCGACGAGCAGTACTTC.